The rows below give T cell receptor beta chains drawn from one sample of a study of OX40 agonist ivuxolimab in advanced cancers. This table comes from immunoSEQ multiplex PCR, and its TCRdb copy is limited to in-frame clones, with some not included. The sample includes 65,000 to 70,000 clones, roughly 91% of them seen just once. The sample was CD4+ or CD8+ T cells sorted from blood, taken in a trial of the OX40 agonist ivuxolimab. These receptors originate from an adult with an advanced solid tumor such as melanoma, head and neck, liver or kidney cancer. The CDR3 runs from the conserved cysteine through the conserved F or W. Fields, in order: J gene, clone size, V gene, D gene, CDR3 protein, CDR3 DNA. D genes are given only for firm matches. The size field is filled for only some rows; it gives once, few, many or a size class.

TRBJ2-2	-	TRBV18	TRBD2	CASSPPGRDTGELFF	TGTGCCAGCTCACCTCCAGGGAGGGACACCGGGGAGCTGTTTTTT
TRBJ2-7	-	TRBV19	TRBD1	CASSIRQGAYEQYF	TGTGCCAGTAGTATTCGCCAGGGGGCTTACGAGCAGTACTTC
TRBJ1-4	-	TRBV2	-	CASSEIGAVNEKLFF	TGTGCCAGCAGTGAAATCGGCGCTGTGAATGAAAAACTGTTTTTT
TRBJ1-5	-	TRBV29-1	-	CSVEDHKGQPQHF	TGCAGCGTTGAAGATCATAAGGGTCAGCCCCAGCATTTT
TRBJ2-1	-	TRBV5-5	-	CASSARGGHILYNEQFF	TGTGCCAGCAGCGCGCGGGGTGGACACATACTCTACAATGAGCAGTTCTTC
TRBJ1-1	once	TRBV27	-	CASSLTRGGTEAFF	TGTGCCAGCAGTTTAACTAGGGGAGGCACTGAAGCTTTCTTT
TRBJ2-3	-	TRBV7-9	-	CASSLGLTDTQYF	TGTGCCAGCAGCTTAGGGTTAACAGATACGCAGTATTTT
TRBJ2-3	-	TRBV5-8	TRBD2	CASSLNGGGSTDTQYF	TGTGCCAGCAGCTTGAATGGCGGGGGGAGCACAGATACGCAGTATTTT
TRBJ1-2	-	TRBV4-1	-	CASSLPQGGSRGYTF	TGCGCCAGCAGCCTACCCCAAGGGGGATCGCGGGGCTACACCTTC
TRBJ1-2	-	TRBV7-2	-	CASSSPVGYGYTF	TGTGCCAGCAGCTCCCCCGTTGGCTATGGCTACACCTTC